This T cell receptor (beta chain) was profiled in a study of OX40 agonist ivuxolimab in advanced cancers. Looking at the study overall: Three partial responders included one hepatocellular carcinoma patient and two cutaneous melanoma patients.

Libraries were prepared by immunoSEQ multiplex PCR; TCRdb keeps only in-frame clonotypes and omits some of them. The data hold approximately 130,000 clones, with roughly 91% observed a single time. Germline V CDR1 and CDR2: KGHSH, LQKENI. Trimming took off 4 bases at V and 6 bases at J, with 16 bases between the two ends. The CDR3 covers 15 residues. Study-level results: There were also nonresponders showing low normalized T-cell clonal expansion. The study found that CD8+ T cells averaged more expanded clones than CD4+.

As concerns this clone: Its antigen remains unidentified.

This TCR derives from an adult with an advanced solid tumor such as melanoma, head and neck, liver or kidney cancer. The sequencing used CD4+ or CD8+ T cells sorted from blood, collected in a trial of the OX40 agonist ivuxolimab. The chain employs TRBV18 and TRBJ1-5; tentative D call: TRBD1 (5 bases). The CDR3 sequence: CASSLGSQGGQPQHF. In nucleotides, the CDR3 is TGTGCCAGCTCACTGGGGAGCCAGGGTGGTCAGCCCCAGCATTTT. Together with reference TRBV18 and TRBJ1-5, the CDR3 gives the full variable domain: NAGVMQNPRHLVRRRGQEARLRCSPMKGHSHVYWYRQLPEEGLKFMVYLQKENIIDESGMPKERFSAEFPKEGPSILRIQQVVRGDSAAYFCASSLGSQGGQPQHFGDGTRLSIL.